Here is one TCR beta chain with its context. These data belong to a study of blood T cell repertoires in COVID-19. Some clones are missing from TCRdb's copy, which holds only in-frame ones; the method was immunoSEQ multiplex PCR. The profile shows around 200,000 clones, roughly 90% of them singletons. V was cut by 1 base and J by 4 bases, with 17 bases left in between. Germline CDR1 SGHTA, CDR2 FQGNSA. CDR3 size: 18 residues. V usage is TRBV7-2 and J usage is TRBJ1-6; maybe TRBD1 (5 bases). This clonotype was obtained from a woman aged 25 to 39 who had recovered from COVID-19. The sample consisted of PBMCs or T cells enriched from blood (not recorded which). The DNA for the CDR3 is TGTGCCAGCAGCTTAGTCCCCATCGACAGCACTTATAATTCACCCCTCCACTTT. Translation gives CASSLVPIDSTYNSPLHF.